The 23 T cell receptor beta chains reported below all come from one sample, sequenced in a study of T-cell reconstitution after alpha-beta-depleted transplantation in children (dated by TCRdb to between 2015 and 2016). The sample's time point label, decoded: day 60 (about 2 months) after transplantation. This specimen's treatment or condition label, per the study, means: allogeneic hematopoietic cell transplantation with graft depleted of TCRalphabeta T cells and CD19 B cells. The library was made by PCR. Instrument used: Illumina HiSeq 2500. TCR library preparation used molecular barcoding, with unique molecular identifiers applied to normalize quantification of the TCRbeta repertoire. TCRdb itself trimmed the public reads at Q25 with fastp, ran MiXCR and retained productive beta chains. A single entry per CDR3 protein holds the most common genes and DNA from its merged rows. In this sample the table shows roughly 48,000 distinct CDR3 sequences, 5.8% of which occur a single time. The ten largest make up 30% of the sample.

The input for sequencing was PBMCs, mostly from graft donor cells, taken 60 days after TCRalphabeta/CD19-depleted stem cell transplant. The receptors derive from a female patient aged 2-15 years who had a stem cell transplant for aplastic anemia, so the T cells may come from the graft donor.

This clonotype was counted at least ten times. The J gene is TRBJ2-7, the V gene TRBV24-1; a possible D gene is TRBD2 (6 bases). Trimming stripped 11 bases from V and 6 bases from J, with 31 bases between. CDR1 is KGHDR, CDR2 SFDVKD, per germline. The CDR3 covers 17 residues. CDR3 region: CANQPSMKSGLGSEQYF. The DNA of the CDR3 is TGTGCCAACCAGCCCTCTATGAAGTCCGGACTCGGGAGCGAGCAGTACTTC.

The table lists this clonotype with many counts. The chain joins TRBV20-1 to TRBJ2-1; 13 bases are shared with TRBD2. V lost 4 bases and J lost 8; bases outside the gene matches: 2. The germline V gene encodes CDR1 DFQATT and CDR2 SNEGSKA (reference sequence). This CDR3 comprises 13 residues. This CDR3 reads CSATGLAGDEQFF. CDR3 nucleotide sequence: TGCAGTGCTACCGGACTAGCGGGAGATGAGCAGTTCTTC.

This CDR3 reads CASSLAGTTNEKLFF. CDR3 bases: TGTGCCAGCAGCTTGGCCGGGACAACTAATGAAAAACTGTTTTTT. This chain connects TRBV5-8 to TRBJ1-4; D remains unclear. Germline V gives CDR1 SGHTS, CDR2 YDEGEE. The CDR3 totals 15 residues. V was clipped by 0 bases and J by 0 bases, with 6 bases between them.

This clonotype was counted ten times or more. The CDR3 sequence: CSAKAGTGPYEQYF. In nucleotides, the CDR3 is TGCAGTGCTAAAGCCGGGACAGGACCCTACGAGCAGTACTTC. V is TRBV20-1 and J is TRBJ2-7; 8 bases align to TRBD1. CDR1 is DFQATT and CDR2 is SNEGSKA in the germline V gene (reference sequence). The ends lost 4 bases at V and 2 bases at J; junction bases unmatched: 7. This CDR3 contains 14 residues.

This clonotype was recorded at least ten times. The junction does not match germline at one end; this may be a read error. The V call is TRBV7-3, the J call TRBJ1-1, with TRBD1 matching 7 bases. The germline V gene encodes CDR1 SGHTA and CDR2 FQGTGA. This CDR3 is 13 amino acids long. CDR3 region: CASSPGQNTEAFF. The CDR3 DNA reads as TGTGCCAGCAGCCCGGGACAGAACACCGAAGCTTTCTTT.

The chain carries TRBV12-3 or TRBV12-4 and TRBJ2-7, with D possibly being TRBD1 (5 bases). Trimming cost V 7 bases and J 2 bases, with 21 bases left between them. The CDR3 consists of 16 residues. This CDR3 is CASNAQGFGATYEQYF. The CDR3 DNA is TGTGCCAGCAATGCGCAGGGCTTTGGGGCGACCTACGAGCAGTACTTC.

This clonotype occurred many times. The CDR3 here is CASSPTGYPYEQYF. CDR3 nucleotides: TGTGCCAGCTCACCGACAGGCTACCCCTACGAGCAGTACTTC. The chain links TRBV18 to TRBJ2-7; perhaps TRBD1 as D (6 bases). V lost 3 bases to trimming and J lost 2 bases, with 11 bases between them. This CDR3 is built from 14 residues. Germline-derived CDR1 and CDR2 are KGHSH and LQKENI.

This clonotype was detected ten times or more. The rearrangement uses TRBV10-2 and TRBJ2-7, with D possibly being TRBD1 (5 bases). This CDR3 is 14 amino acids long. CDR1 is WSHSY, CDR2 SAAADI, per germline. Trimming took 3 bases from V and 2 from J, leaving 11 bases between them. CDR3 DNA sequence: TGCGCCAGCAGTGACGCAGGGATGCCCTACGAGCAGTACTTC. Protein sequence: CASSDAGMPYEQYF.

The chain links TRBV21-1 to TRBJ2-2; the table's D call, TRBD1, was not checked against the DNA. TRBV21-1 is shown as a pseudogene. The CDR3 consists of 17 residues. CDR3 nucleotide sequence: TGTGCCAGCAGCAAAGCGCTCGCAGGACAGGTTACCGGGGAGCTGTTTTTT. Residues: CASSKALAGQVTGELFF.

This clonotype was observed at least ten times. This sequence joins TRBV20-1 and TRBJ1-6, with 8 positions matching TRBD1. The germline V gene has CDR1 DFQATT and CDR2 SNEGSKA (reference sequence). This CDR3 has 15 residues. Trimming took 4 bases from V and 5 from J; bases not matched to a gene: 7. CDR3 DNA sequence: TGCAGTGCTACTTCTAAGACAGGGGATAATTCACCCCTCCACTTT. Amino acid sequence: CSATSKTGDNSPLHF.

This clonotype appeared a few times. The chain employs TRBV4-2 and TRBJ1-2; a possible D gene is TRBD1 (5 bases). Trimming cost V 0 bases and J 5 bases, with 13 bases left between them. In germline, CDR1 is LGHNA, CDR2 YNFKEQ. The CDR3 runs 15 residues. The CDR3 protein is CASSQDWGEKYGYTF. CDR3 nucleotides: TGTGCCAGCAGCCAAGACTGGGGGGAAAAGTATGGCTACACCTTC.

This clonotype was detected many times. The chain employs TRBV20-1 and TRBJ1-2; TRBD1 agrees at 7 bases. Losses at the gene ends were 4 bases for V and 3 bases for J; bases not matched to a gene: 5. In germline, CDR1 is DFQATT, CDR2 SNEGSKA (reference sequence). The CDR3 runs to 13 residues. CDR3 residues: CSANTGADYGYTF. CDR3 in DNA: TGCAGTGCTAACACAGGGGCTGACTATGGCTACACCTTC.

This rearrangement joins TRBV7-9 to TRBJ2-3, with 8 bases identical to TRBD2. V lost 4 bases, J lost 4 bases, and 10 bases stayed unmatched. Germline-derived CDR1 and CDR2 are SEHNR and FQNEAQ (reference sequence). The CDR3 extends over 16 amino acids. Here the CDR3 DNA reads TGTGCCAGCAGCTACGGATTAGCGGGAAACCCAGATACGCAGTATTTT. Its protein is CASSYGLAGNPDTQYF.

This clonotype was counted ten times or more. This sequence joins TRBV12-3 or TRBV12-4 and TRBJ2-7; 8 nucleotides agree with TRBD1. The CDR3 covers 11 residues. With V trimmed by 5 bases and J by 6 bases, 0 bases remained unmatched. The CDR3 bases are TGTGCCAGCAGTCAGGGGGCCGAGCAGTACTTC. This sequence encodes CASSQGAEQYF.

This clonotype was seen at least ten times. The CDR3 DNA reads TGTGCCAGCAGTTACCTTCGGGGGCGCCAAAACATTCAGTACTTC. Translating it yields CASSYLRGRQNIQYF. V usage is TRBV6-6 and J usage is TRBJ2-4, with D perhaps given as TRBD1 or TRBD2 (6 bases each). Germline lookup yields CDR1 MNHNY and CDR2 SVGAGI (reference sequence). V lost 2 bases, J lost 5 bases, and 13 bases lay in between. CDR3 length equals 15 residues.

The table lists this clonotype with a few counts. The chain employs TRBV6-1 and TRBJ1-5, with no clear D. CDR3 length: 14 amino acids. Per the germline V gene, CDR1 is MNHNS and CDR2 is SASEGT. Trimming left V 4 bases short and J 0 bases short, with 7 bases between. CDR3 in DNA: TGTGCCAGCAGTGGCGAGGTTAGCAATCAGCCCCAGCATTTT. Protein sequence: CASSGEVSNQPQHF.

CDR3 in amino acids: CATSDRQGYLETQYF. CDR3 nucleotide sequence: TGTGCCACCAGTGACCGACAGGGGTATCTAGAGACCCAGTACTTC. The chain couples TRBV24-1 to TRBJ2-5, with TRBD1 identical over 8 bases. Germline V gene data show CDR1 as KGHDR and CDR2 as SFDVKD. The CDR3 consists of 15 residues. J gave up 4 bases and V 4 bases, and 7 bases lay outside the gene matches.

This clonotype was picked up many times. The J gene is TRBJ2-2, the V gene TRBV7-2, with a weak D call TRBD1 (5 bases). The CDR3 length is 14 residues. V lost 6 bases, J lost 1 base, and 9 bases lay in between. Germline CDR1 is SGHTA and CDR2 is FQGNSA. CDR3 loop: CASRVGQNTGELFF. CDR3 DNA: TGTGCCAGCAGAGTAGGACAGAACACCGGGGAGCTGTTTTTT.

This rearrangement joins TRBV2 to TRBJ2-7; D is unclear. The CDR3 has 10 residues. V lost 6 bases to trimming and J lost 2 bases, with 2 bases between them. Germline V gene sequence: CDR1 SNHLY, CDR2 FYNNEI. Here the CDR3 DNA reads TGTGCCAGCAGGACCTACGAGCAGTACTTC. This gives the protein CASRTYEQYF.

This clonotype has ten or more counts. The germline gene is not matched at one end of the junction; a read error may be the cause. The chain carries TRBV7-7 and TRBJ2-5, with D possibly matching TRBD1 (6 bases). This CDR3 is 13 amino acids long. The germline gives CDR1 SSHAT, CDR2 FNYEAQ (reference sequence). The CDR3 nucleotides are TGTGCTAGCAGCGATCGAGGGGGAGAGACCCAGTACTTC. It yields the protein CASSDRGGETQYF.

This clonotype has at least ten counts. The chain links TRBV7-2 to TRBJ2-5; 8 bases match TRBD1. The CDR3 totals 16 residues. Germline V gene lookup returns CDR1 SGHTA and CDR2 FQGNSA. V was clipped by 1 base and J by 5 bases; unmatched bases: 9. This CDR3 is CASSLDGRGRAETQYF. The CDR3 DNA sequence: TGTGCCAGCAGCTTAGACGGCAGGGGGCGCGCGGAGACCCAGTACTTC.

This rearrangement joins TRBV7-8 to TRBJ2-7; D gene uncertain. CDR1 is SGHVS, CDR2 FQNEAQ, per germline. This CDR3 has 11 residues. The V end lost 0 bases, the J end lost 6 bases, and 3 bases lay between the germline ends. Written as DNA, the CDR3 is TGTGCCAGCAGCTTAGCCCGCGAGCAGTACTTC. It codes for CASSLAREQYF.

This clonotype was seen a handful of times. The chain employs TRBV19 and TRBJ1-5, with D perhaps TRBD1 (5 bases). The CDR3 has 15 residues. CDR1 is LNHDA and CDR2 is SQIVND in the germline V gene (reference sequence). The germline V and J ends were trimmed by 4 bases and 0 bases, with 10 bases remaining between them. The CDR3 sequence: CASSNRDSSNQPQHF. The CDR3 DNA follows: TGTGCCAGTAGTAACCGAGACAGTAGCAATCAGCCCCAGCATTTT. Variable domain in full (rest from reference TRBV19 and TRBJ1-5): DGGITQSPKYLFRKEGQNVTLSCEQNLNHDAMYWYRQDPGQGLRLIYYSQIVNDFQKGDIAEGYSVSREKKESFPLTVTSAQKNPTAFYLCASSNRDSSNQPQHFGDGTRLSIL.